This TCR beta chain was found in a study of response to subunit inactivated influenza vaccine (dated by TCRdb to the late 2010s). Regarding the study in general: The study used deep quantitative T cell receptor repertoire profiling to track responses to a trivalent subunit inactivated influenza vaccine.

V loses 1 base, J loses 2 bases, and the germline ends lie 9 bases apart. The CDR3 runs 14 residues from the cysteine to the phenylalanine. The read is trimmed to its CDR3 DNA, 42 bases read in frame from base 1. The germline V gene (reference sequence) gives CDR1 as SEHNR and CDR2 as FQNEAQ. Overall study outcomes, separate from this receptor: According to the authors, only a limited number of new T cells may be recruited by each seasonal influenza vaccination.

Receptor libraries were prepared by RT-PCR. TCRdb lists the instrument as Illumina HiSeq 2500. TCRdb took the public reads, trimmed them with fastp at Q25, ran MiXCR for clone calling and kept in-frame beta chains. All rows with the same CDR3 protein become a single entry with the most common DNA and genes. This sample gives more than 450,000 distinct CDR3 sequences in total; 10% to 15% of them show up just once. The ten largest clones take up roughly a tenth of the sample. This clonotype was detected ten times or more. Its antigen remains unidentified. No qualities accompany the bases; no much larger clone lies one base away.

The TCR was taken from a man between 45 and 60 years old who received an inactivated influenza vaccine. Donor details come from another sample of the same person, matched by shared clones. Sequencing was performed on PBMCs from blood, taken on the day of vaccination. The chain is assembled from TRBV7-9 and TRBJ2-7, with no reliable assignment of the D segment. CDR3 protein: CASSLGVTPYEQYF. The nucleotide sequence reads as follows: TGTGCCAGCAGCTTAGGGGTGACACCCTACGAGCAGTACTTC.